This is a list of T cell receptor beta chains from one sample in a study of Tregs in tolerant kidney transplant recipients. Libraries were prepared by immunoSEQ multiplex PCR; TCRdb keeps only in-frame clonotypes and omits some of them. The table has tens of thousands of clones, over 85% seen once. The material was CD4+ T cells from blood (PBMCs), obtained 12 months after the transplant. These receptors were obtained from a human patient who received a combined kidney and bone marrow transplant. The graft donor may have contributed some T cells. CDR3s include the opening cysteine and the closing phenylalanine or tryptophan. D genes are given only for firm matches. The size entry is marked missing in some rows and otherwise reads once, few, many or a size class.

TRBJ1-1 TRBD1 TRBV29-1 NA CSVRPPGGFTEAFF TGCAGCGTTCGTCCCCCAGGGGGCTTTACTGAAGCTTTCTTT
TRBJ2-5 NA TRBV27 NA CASSLWQGLRETQYF TGTGCCAGCAGTTTATGGCAGGGGTTGAGGGAGACCCAGTACTTC
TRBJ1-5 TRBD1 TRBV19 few CASTTGGDQPQHF TGTGCCAGTACGACAGGGGGGGATCAGCCCCAGCATTTT
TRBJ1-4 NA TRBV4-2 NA CASSQPSRGFNEKLFF TGTGCCAGCAGCCAACCCAGCCGGGGGTTTAATGAAAAACTGTTTTTT
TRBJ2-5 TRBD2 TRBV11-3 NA CASSPGTSGLQETQYF TGTGCCAGCAGCCCCGGGACTAGCGGGCTCCAAGAGACCCAGTACTTC
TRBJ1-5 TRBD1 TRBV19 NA CASSIRTGSQPQHF TGTGCCAGTAGTATTAGGACAGGGTCGCAGCCCCAGCATTTT
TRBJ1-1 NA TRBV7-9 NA CASSLQQGMNTEAFF TGTGCCAGCAGCTTACAACAGGGAATGAACACTGAAGCTTTCTTT
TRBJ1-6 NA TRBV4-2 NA CASSQGPRDSPLHF TGTGCCAGCAGCCAAGGTCCCCGTGATTCACCCCTCCACTTT
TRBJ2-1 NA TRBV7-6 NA CASSRTAPPGNEQFF TGTGCCAGCAGCCGGACAGCCCCTCCGGGCAATGAGCAGTTCTTC
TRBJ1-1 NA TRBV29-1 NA CSVDRGLEAFF TGCAGCGTTGATAGGGGCTTGGAAGCTTTCTTT
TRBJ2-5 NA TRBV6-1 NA CASSVSKETQYF TGTGCCAGCAGTGTGTCTAAAGAGACCCAGTACTTC
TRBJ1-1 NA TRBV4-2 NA CASSQAGENTEAFF TGTGCCAGCAGCCAAGCAGGGGAGAACACTGAAGCTTTCTTT
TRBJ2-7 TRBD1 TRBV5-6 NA CASSGTGGRYEQYF TGTGCCAGCAGCGGGACAGGGGGCAGGTACGAGCAGTACTTC
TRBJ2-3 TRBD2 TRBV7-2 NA CASSLALTSGSTDTQYF TGTGCCAGCAGCTTAGCGCTTACTAGCGGGAGCACAGATACGCAGTATTTT
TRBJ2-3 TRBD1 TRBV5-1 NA CASGSGQGKSDTQYF TGCGCCAGCGGGTCCGGACAGGGTAAATCAGATACGCAGTATTTT
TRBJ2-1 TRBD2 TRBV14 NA CASSQEVLGGVINEQFF TGTGCCAGCAGCCAAGAGGTTCTGGGAGGGGTTATCAATGAGCAGTTCTTC
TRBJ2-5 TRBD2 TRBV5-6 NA CATKKLVLAGAGETQYF TGTGCCACCAAAAAACTGGTCCTAGCGGGAGCGGGAGAGACCCAGTACTTC
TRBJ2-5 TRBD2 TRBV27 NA CASSPPTSGIKTQYF TGTGCCAGCAGTCCGCCCACTAGCGGGATAAAGACCCAGTACTTC
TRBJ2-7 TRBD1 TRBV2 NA CASSEDRDRTYEQYF TGTGCCAGCAGTGAAGACCGGGACAGGACCTACGAGCAGTACTTC
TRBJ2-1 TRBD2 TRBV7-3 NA CASSLTPWTSGTYNEQFF TGTGCCAGCAGCTTAACCCCTTGGACTAGCGGAACTTACAATGAGCAGTTCTTC
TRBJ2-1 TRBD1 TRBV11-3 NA CASGEDRVSYNEQFF TGTGCCAGCGGGGAGGACAGGGTCTCCTACAATGAGCAGTTCTTC
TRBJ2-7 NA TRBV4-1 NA CASSQGQGGEQYF TGCGCCAGCAGCCAAGGGCAGGGCGGCGAGCAGTACTTC
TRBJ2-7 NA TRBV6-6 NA CASSYSRAAYEQYF TGTGCCAGCAGTTATTCCAGGGCGGCCTACGAGCAGTACTTC
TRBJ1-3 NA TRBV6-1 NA CASIRSNPGNTIYF TGTGCCAGCATCAGGTCAAACCCTGGAAACACCATATATTTT
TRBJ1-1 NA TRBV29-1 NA CSGDRRTEAFF TGCAGCGGAGACAGACGCACTGAAGCTTTCTTT
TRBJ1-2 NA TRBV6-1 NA CASSLTHYGYTF TGTGCCAGCAGTCTAACCCACTATGGCTACACCTTC
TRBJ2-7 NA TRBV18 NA CASSPLGGIGHYEQYF TGTGCCAGCTCACCACTAGGAGGGATAGGCCACTACGAGCAGTACTTC
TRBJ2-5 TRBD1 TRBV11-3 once CASSLSLGQGAAETQYF TGTGCCAGCAGCTTATCTCTCGGGCAGGGGGCAGCAGAGACCCAGTACTTC
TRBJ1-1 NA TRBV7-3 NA CASSPAGMNTEAFF TGTGCCAGCAGCCCGGCCGGGATGAACACTGAAGCTTTCTTT
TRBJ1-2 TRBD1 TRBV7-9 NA CASRPPGQVFDGYTF TGTGCCAGCAGACCCCCGGGACAGGTATTTGATGGCTACACCTTC
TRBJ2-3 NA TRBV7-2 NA CASSPRRVGLRTDTQYF TGTGCCAGCAGCCCCCGGCGGGTGGGACTTCGCACAGATACGCAGTATTTT
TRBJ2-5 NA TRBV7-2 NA CASSQDRYQETQYF TGTGCCAGCAGCCAAGACAGGTACCAAGAGACCCAGTACTTC
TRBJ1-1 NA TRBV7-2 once CASSLVAVSNTEAFF TGTGCCAGCAGCTTAGTGGCAGTCTCCAACACTGAAGCTTTCTTT
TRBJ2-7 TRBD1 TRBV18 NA CASSPPTGAYEQYF TGTGCCAGCTCACCACCGACAGGGGCCTACGAGCAGTACTTC
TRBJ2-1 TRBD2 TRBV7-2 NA CASSARLAGGSYNEQFF TGTGCCAGCAGCGCTCGGCTAGCGGGGGGGTCCTACAATGAGCAGTTCTTC
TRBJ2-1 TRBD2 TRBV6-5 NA CAVASGVYNEQFF TGTGCCGTTGCTAGCGGGGTGTACAATGAGCAGTTCTTC
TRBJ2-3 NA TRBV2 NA CASRGGADTQYF TGTGCCAGCAGGGGCGGGGCAGATACGCAGTATTTT
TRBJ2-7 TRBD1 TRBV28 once CASSFTTGKQYF TGTGCCAGCAGTTTCACGACAGGGAAGCAGTACTTC
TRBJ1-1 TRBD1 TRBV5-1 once CASSWGDRVATEAFF TGCGCCAGCAGCTGGGGGGACAGGGTCGCTACTGAAGCTTTCTTT
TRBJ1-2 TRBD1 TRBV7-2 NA CASSSRGTGDYGYTF TGTGCCAGCAGCTCGCGGGGGACAGGGGACTATGGCTACACCTTC
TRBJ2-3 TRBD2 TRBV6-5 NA CASSYSRGDMDTQYF TGTGCCAGCAGTTACTCGCGGGGGGACATGGATACGCAGTATTTT
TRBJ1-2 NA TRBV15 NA CATEGLTSTSNYGYTF TGTGCCACCGAGGGACTCACGAGCACTTCTAACTATGGCTACACCTTC
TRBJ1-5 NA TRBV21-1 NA CASSKGRGGRQPQHF TGTGCCAGCAGCAAAGGAAGGGGAGGGAGACAGCCCCAGCATTTT
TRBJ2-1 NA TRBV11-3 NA CASSSTKQFF TGTGCCAGCAGCTCGACTAAACAGTTCTTC
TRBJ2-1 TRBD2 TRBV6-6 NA CASRHGSGGYVEQFF TGTGCCAGCAGGCACGGTAGCGGGGGTTATGTTGAGCAGTTCTTC
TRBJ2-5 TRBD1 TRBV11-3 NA CASSQVETGGETQYF TGTGCCAGCAGCCAAGTGGAAACAGGGGGAGAGACCCAGTACTTC
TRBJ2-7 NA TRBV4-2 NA CASSQDALSRDIRYEQYF TGTGCCAGCAGCCAAGACGCTTTATCCCGGGACATTCGTTACGAGCAGTACTTC
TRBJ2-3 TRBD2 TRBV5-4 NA CASSLGTSSSTDTQYF TGTGCCAGCAGCCTAGGGACTAGCAGTTCCACAGATACGCAGTATTTT
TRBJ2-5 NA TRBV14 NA CASSAPRWAETQYF TGTGCCAGCAGCGCGCCGCGATGGGCGGAGACCCAGTACTTC
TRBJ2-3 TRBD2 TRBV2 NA CASMLLAAQDTQYF TGTGCCAGCATGCTCCTAGCGGCACAAGATACGCAGTATTTT
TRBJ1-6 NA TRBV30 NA CAWSVSAYNSPLHF TGTGCCTGGAGTGTATCGGCCTATAATTCACCCCTCCACTTT
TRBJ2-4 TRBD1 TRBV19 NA CASSTGQGSLVAKNIQYF TGTGCCAGTAGTACCGGACAGGGGTCCCTTGTCGCCAAAAACATTCAGTACTTC
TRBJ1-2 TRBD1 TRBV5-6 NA CASRTGLRGYTF TGTGCCAGCCGGACAGGGCTTAGGGGCTACACCTTC
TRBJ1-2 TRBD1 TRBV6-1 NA CASTSTGVENGYTF TGTGCCAGCACTTCGACAGGGGTAGAAAATGGCTACACCTTC
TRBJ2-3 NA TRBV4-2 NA CASSQDFSDTQYF TGTGCCAGCAGCCAAGATTTCTCGGATACGCAGTATTTT
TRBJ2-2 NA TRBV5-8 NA CASSFRQQVGELFF TGTGCCAGCAGCTTTAGACAGCAAGTCGGGGAGCTGTTTTTT
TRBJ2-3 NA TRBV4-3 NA CASSQRARDSTDTQYF TGCGCCAGCAGCCAACGGGCCAGGGATTCCACAGATACGCAGTATTTT